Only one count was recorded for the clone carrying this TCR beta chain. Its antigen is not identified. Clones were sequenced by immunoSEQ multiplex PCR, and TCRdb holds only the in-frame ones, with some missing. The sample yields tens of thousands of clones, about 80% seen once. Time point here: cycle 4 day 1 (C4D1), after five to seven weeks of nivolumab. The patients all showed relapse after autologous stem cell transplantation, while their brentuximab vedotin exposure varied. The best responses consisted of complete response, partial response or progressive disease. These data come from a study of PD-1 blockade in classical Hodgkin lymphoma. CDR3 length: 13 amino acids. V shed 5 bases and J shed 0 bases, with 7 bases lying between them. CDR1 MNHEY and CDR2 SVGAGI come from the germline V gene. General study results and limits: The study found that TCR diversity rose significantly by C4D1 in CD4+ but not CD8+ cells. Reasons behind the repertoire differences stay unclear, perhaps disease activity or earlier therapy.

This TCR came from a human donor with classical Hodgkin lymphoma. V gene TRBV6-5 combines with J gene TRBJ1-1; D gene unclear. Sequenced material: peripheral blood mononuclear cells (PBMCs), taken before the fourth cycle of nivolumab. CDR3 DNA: TGTGCCAGCAGTCGGAGGATGAACACTGAAGCTTTCTTT. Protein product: CASSRRMNTEAFF.